This TCR beta chain comes out of a study of control samples from healthy donors and cancer patients. Germline loops: CDR1 LGHDT, CDR2 YNNKEL (reference sequence). V shed 1 base and J shed 5 bases, with 23 bases lying between them. The CDR3 consists of 18 residues. Clones were read by immunoSEQ multiplex PCR, and TCRdb kept only the in-frame ones, dropping some. Of about 73,000 clones detected, nearly 90% appear once; the ten largest clones hold roughly a fifth. The TCR was taken from a man aged 55 to 70 with lung cancer. Sequenced sample: PBMCs. The chain links TRBV3-1 (or the pseudogene TRBV3-2) to TRBJ2-5; the D is unclear. The CDR3 is CASSQGAGSPWSVETQYF. CDR3 nucleotides: TGTGCCAGCAGCCAAGGCGCCGGGTCCCCTTGGTCCGTCGAGACCCAGTACTTC.